What follows is one T cell receptor beta chain and its context. These data are taken from a study of control samples from healthy donors and cancer patients. Assay: immunoSEQ multiplex PCR; the TCRdb copy retains only in-frame clones and omits some. The top ten hold over 1.5% of the sample, which has tens of thousands of clones, around 90% seen once. CDR1 and CDR2 (germline): SQVTM, ANQGSEA. The CDR3 runs 13 residues. The chain recombines TRBV29-1 with TRBJ2-1, with a possible D match to TRBD2 (6 bases). The sample was PBMCs. The clonotype was recovered from a woman aged 55-75 years with head and neck cancer. CDR3 amino acids: CSYWWGDYNEQFF. In DNA form, the CDR3 reads TGCTCGTATTGGTGGGGGGACTACAATGAGCAGTTCTTC.